This T cell receptor (beta chain) came from a study of blood T cells in healthy people across ages. With 0 bases clipped from V and 4 bases from J, the junction kept 6 bases outside the gene matches. The CDR3 totals 16 residues. Germline CDR1 reads SGHDN; CDR2 reads FVKESK. For the second PCR, which ran for roughly 6 to 12 cycles, a sample-barcoded 5' primer and a J-beta primer mix were used. Each cDNA molecule carried a tag from a template-switch adaptor that contained 12 random nucleotides. Each CDR3 protein gets one entry after TCRdb re-called the 5' RACE reads with MiXCR. The profile shows about 640,000 distinct CDR3 sequences, roughly 50% of them singletons.

The clonotype was recovered from a man aged 55-75 years in good health. The specimen was blood. The chain combines TRBV14 with TRBJ1-2; 9 bases agree with TRBD1. CDR3 DNA sequence: TGTGCCAGCAGCCAAGACGGGACAGGGAGTGGCTATGGCTACACCTTC. Amino acids: CASSQDGTGSGYGYTF.